Listed here are 7 T cell receptor beta chains from one sample, sequenced in a study of siplizumab effects on memory and regulatory T cells. Assay used: immunoSEQ multiplex PCR; TCRdb lists only in-frame clones, some missing. The top ten clones hold 0.55% to 0.8% of a sample with 95,000 to 110,000 clones, roughly 93% of them seen once. The source material was Tregs sorted from blood. These receptors all stem from a human donor in good health.

The chain joins TRBV4-1 to TRBJ2-3; D ambiguous. Germline CDR1 is MGHRA and CDR2 is YSYEKL. V gave up 8 bases and J gave up 2 bases, with 14 bases separating them. The CDR3 spans 14 residues. CDR3 nucleotide sequence: TGCGCCAGCGCCAGGCAAAGATTCACAGATACGCAGTATTTT. It translates to CASARQRFTDTQYF.

The CDR3 sequence: CASSSVGQGYEQYF. The CDR3 DNA reads as TGTGCCAGCAGTTCCGTGGGACAGGGCTACGAGCAGTACTTC. J is TRBJ2-7 and V is TRBV6-6; 9 bases fit TRBD1. The germline gives CDR1 MNHNY, CDR2 SVGAGI (reference sequence). The length of the CDR3 is 14 residues. V dropped 4 bases and J dropped 3; count of bases not matched to a gene: 4.

This clone occurred once. The chain is built from TRBV5-4 and TRBJ2-5, with 9 positions matching TRBD1. The tail of the sequence fits TRBJ2-7 better, so the J call may be wrong. The CDR3 runs to 15 residues. Looked up from germline, CDR1 is SGHNT and CDR2 is YYREEE (reference sequence). The CDR3 nucleotides read TGTGCCAGCAGCCCTACCTTCCGGGACAGGGCCGAGCAGTACTTC. It is translated as CASSPTFRDRAEQYF.

The rearrangement joins TRBV7-2 to TRBJ2-7, with TRBD1 as a possible D gene (5 bases). In germline, CDR1 is SGHTA, CDR2 FQGNSA. CDR3 length: 16 amino acids. The V and J ends lost 2 bases and 0 bases respectively, with 14 bases between them. The CDR3 coding sequence is TGTGCCAGCAGCTTAAGGCCAGGGCCTGTCTCCTACGAGCAGTACTTC. It translates to CASSLRPGPVSYEQYF.

The chain has TRBV9 and TRBJ1-1, with D possibly being TRBD1 (5 bases). With 6 bases removed from V and 8 bases from J, the gap between germline ends came to 20 bases. Germline-derived CDR1 and CDR2 are SGDLS and YYNGEE. The CDR3 has 14 amino acids. CDR3 nucleotides: TGTGCCAGCACCCAAGGGGCAACGGGGAACGAAGCTTTCTTT. Its translation is CASTQGATGNEAFF. The variable domain in full, with the rest retrieved from reference TRBV9 and TRBJ1-1, is DSGVTQTPKHLITATGQRVTLRCSPRSGDLSVYWYQQSLDQGLQFLIQYYNGEERAKGNILERFSAQQFPDLHSELNLSSLELGDSALYFCASTQGATGNEAFFGQGTRLTVV.

The chain employs TRBV5-4 and TRBJ2-5; 10 nucleotides match TRBD2. V shed 6 bases, J shed 0 bases, and the junction held 11 bases outside the gene matches. The V gene's germline CDR1 is SGHNT and CDR2 YYREEE (reference sequence). CDR3 length: 17 residues. In nucleotides, the CDR3 is TGTGCCAGCACCCAAAGCGGGGGGGGTATGTACCAAGAGACCCAGTACTTC. Its protein is CASTQSGGGMYQETQYF.

V gene TRBV19 combines with J gene TRBJ2-2; D call uncertain. Between the trimmed V and J ends, which lost 3 bases and 6 bases, there was a span of 14 bases. The CDR3 is made up of 15 amino acids. The germline gives CDR1 LNHDA, CDR2 SQIVND (reference sequence). This CDR3 is CASSMGRVRPGELFF. CDR3 in DNA: TGTGCCAGTAGTATGGGAAGGGTTCGTCCCGGGGAGCTGTTTTTT.